This T cell receptor (beta chain) emerged from a study of precursors of human CD4 cytotoxic T cells (dated by TCRdb to the late 2010s). Describing the broader study: CD4+ memory subsets from approximately 15 donors in total were covered by the bulk TCR-seq analysis. TCR-seq analysis of roughly 15 donors yielded TCRalpha and TCRbeta chain sequences (table S7).

TCRdb records Illumina MiSeq as the sequencer. Regarding the original processing steps: The Shannon-Wiener index, computed in VDJtools, was used to measure repertoire diversity. Expanded TCRbeta clonotypes were defined as those with a clonotype frequency of at least 3. Using fastp at Q25 and MiXCR, TCRdb reprocessed the public reads and kept productive beta chains. Entries that share a CDR3 protein sequence are merged under the most common genes and DNA. TCRdb, rather than the study authors, made the V and J calls. The sample data list about 770 distinct CDR3 sequences, and around a fifth of these were observed just once. 9.1% of the sample is in the top ten clones. Overall study outcomes, separate from this receptor: According to the authors, a human observational design cannot definitively establish the direction of differentiation between precursor and effector cells. A larger fraction of IL-7Rhigh TEMRA clonotypes than of TEM or TCM clonotypes was made up of expanded effector clonotypes. Only about 95% of the 14 donors were included in some bulk TCR-seq comparisons, which suggests that not every subset was available for every donor. Compared with the TCM and TEM subsets, the IL-7Rhigh and IL-7R- TEMRA subsets had more restricted TCR repertoires, marked by lower diversity and more expanded clonotypes.

To test whether a precursor-effector relationship exists among CD4 cytotoxic T cells, bulk UMI-based TCR sequencing was run on four sorted CD4+ memory subsets: TCM, TEM, IL-7Rhigh TEMRA, and IL-7R- TEMRA. Cells were obtained from peripheral blood mononuclear cells isolated from human blood. The CDR3 sequence holds 15 residues, the cysteine and phenylalanine included. This entry keeps only the CDR3 DNA: 45 bases, framed from base 1. V is reduced by 6 bases and J by 3 bases, leaving a spacing of 15 bases between them. The germline V gene (reference sequence) supplies CDR1 SEHNR and CDR2 FQNEAQ. For this clonotype: The antigen it binds to is not known. Base qualities are not provided; no much larger clone lies one nucleotide away.

Sequenced sample: memory CD4+ T cells from blood (PBMCs). This receptor chain uses TRBV7-9 and TRBJ2-1; TRBD1 is a possible D gene, resting on 7 matching bases. This sequence was found in a human donor in good health. The CDR3 region reads CASSPQGGLYNEQFF. Read as DNA, the sequence is TGTGCCAGCAGTCCTCAGGGGGGCCTCTACAATGAGCAGTTCTTC.